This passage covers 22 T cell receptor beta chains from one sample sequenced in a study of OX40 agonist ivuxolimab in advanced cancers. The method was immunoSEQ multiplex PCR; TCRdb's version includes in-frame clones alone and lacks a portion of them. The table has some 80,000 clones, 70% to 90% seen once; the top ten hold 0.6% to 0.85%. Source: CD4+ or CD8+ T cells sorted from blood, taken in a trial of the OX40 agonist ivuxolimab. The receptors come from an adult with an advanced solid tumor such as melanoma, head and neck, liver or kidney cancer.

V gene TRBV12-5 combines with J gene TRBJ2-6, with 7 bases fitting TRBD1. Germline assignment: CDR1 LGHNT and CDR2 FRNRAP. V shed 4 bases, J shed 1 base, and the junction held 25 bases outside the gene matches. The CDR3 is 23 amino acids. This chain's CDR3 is CASGWSTGTDYPSSRSGANVLTF. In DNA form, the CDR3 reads TGTGCTAGTGGTTGGAGCACCGGGACAGACTACCCCTCCTCTCGTTCTGGGGCCAACGTCCTGACTTTC. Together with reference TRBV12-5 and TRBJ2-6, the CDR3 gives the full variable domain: DARVTQTPRHKVTEMGQEVTMRCQPILGHNTVFWYRQTMMQGLELLAYFRNRAPLDDSGMPKDRFSAEMPDATLATLKIQPSEPRDSAVYFCASGWSTGTDYPSSRSGANVLTFGAGSRLTVL.

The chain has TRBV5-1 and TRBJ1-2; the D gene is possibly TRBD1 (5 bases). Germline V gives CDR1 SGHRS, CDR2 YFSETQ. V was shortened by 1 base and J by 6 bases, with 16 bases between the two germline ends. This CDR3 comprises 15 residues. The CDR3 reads CASSLMGNGADGYTF. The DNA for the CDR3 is TGCGCCAGCAGCTTGATGGGGAACGGGGCAGATGGCTACACCTTC.

The CDR3 DNA reads TGTGCCAGCAGCGTACGATCCGGGACAGTGGCCTCTGGAAACACCATATATTTT. This encodes CASSVRSGTVASGNTIYF. V usage is TRBV9 and J usage is TRBJ1-3; TRBD1 matches at 7 bases. CDR3 size: 18 residues. The V gene end was trimmed by 1 base and the J gene end by 0 bases; junction bases not matched to a gene: 10. The germline V gene has CDR1 SGDLS and CDR2 YYNGEE. Full variable domain (missing parts from reference TRBV9 and TRBJ1-3): DSGVTQTPKHLITATGQRVTLRCSPRSGDLSVYWYQQSLDQGLQFLIQYYNGEERAKGNILERFSAQQFPDLHSELNLSSLELGDSALYFCASSVRSGTVASGNTIYFGEGSWLTVV.

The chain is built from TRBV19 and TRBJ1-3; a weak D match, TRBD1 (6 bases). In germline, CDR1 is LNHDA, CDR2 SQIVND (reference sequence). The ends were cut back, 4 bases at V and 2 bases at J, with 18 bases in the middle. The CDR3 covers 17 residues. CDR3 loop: CASSNRDKARTGNTIYF. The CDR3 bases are TGTGCCAGTAGTAACCGGGACAAGGCTAGGACTGGAAACACCATATATTTT. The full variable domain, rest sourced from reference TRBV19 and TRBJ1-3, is DGGITQSPKYLFRKEGQNVTLSCEQNLNHDAMYWYRQDPGQGLRLIYYSQIVNDFQKGDIAEGYSVSREKKESFPLTVTSAQKNPTAFYLCASSNRDKARTGNTIYFGEGSWLTVV.

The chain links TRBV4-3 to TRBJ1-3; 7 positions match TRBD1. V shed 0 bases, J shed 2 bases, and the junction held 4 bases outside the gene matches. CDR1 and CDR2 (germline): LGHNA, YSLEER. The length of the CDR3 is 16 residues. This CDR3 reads CASSQDRGRTGNTIYF. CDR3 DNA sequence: TGCGCCAGCAGCCAAGATAGGGGGCGCACTGGAAACACCATATATTTT.

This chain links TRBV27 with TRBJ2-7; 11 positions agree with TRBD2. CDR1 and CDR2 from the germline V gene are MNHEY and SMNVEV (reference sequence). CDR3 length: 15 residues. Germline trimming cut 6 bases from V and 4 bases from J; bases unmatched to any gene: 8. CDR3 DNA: TGTGCCAGCAGCGGGCCTACTAGCGGGAGTTACGAGCAGTACTTC. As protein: CASSGPTSGSYEQYF.

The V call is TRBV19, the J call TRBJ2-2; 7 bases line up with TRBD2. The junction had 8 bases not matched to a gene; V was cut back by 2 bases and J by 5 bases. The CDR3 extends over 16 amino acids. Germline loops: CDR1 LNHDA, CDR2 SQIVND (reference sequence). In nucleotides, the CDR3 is TGTGCCAGTAGTATATATGCGGGAGTGGGAACCGGGGAGCTGTTTTTT. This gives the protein CASSIYAGVGTGELFF.

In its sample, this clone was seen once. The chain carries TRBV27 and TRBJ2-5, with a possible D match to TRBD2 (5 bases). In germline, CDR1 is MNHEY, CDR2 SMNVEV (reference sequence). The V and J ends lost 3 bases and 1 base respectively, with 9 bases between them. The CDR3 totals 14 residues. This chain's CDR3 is CASSLIGIQETQYF. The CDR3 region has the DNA TGTGCCAGCAGTTTGATCGGGATCCAAGAGACCCAGTACTTC.

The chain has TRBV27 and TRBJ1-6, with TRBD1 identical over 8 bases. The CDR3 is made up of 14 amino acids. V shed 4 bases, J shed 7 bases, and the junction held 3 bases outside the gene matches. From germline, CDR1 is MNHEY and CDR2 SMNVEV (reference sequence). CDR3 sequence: CASSWNRGNSPLHF. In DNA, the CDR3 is TGTGCCAGCAGTTGGAACAGGGGGAATTCACCCCTCCACTTT.

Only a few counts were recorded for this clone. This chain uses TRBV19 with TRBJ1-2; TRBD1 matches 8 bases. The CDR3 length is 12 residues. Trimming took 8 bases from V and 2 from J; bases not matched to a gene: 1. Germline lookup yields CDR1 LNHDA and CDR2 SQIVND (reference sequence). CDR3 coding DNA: TGTGCCAGTGGGGACAGGAACTATGGCTACACCTTC. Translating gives CASGDRNYGYTF.

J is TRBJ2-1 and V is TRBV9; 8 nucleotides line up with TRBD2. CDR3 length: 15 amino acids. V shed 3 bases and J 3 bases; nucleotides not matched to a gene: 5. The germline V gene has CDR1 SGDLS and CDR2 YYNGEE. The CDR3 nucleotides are TGTGCCAGCAGCGCGGCGGGGGGTCGCTACAATGAGCAGTTCTTC. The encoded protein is CASSAAGGRYNEQFF.

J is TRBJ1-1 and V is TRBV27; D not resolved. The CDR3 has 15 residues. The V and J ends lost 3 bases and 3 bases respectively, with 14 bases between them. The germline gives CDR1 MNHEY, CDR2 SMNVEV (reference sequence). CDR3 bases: TGTGCCAGCAGTTTTGGCGGCGGATTACACACTGAAGCTTTCTTT. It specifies CASSFGGGLHTEAFF.

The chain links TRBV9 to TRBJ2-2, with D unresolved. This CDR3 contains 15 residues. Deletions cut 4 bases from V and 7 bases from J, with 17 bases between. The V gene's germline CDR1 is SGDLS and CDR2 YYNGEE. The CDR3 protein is CASSLRLGGDGELFF. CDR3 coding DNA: TGTGCCAGCAGCTTAAGGTTGGGTGGCGACGGGGAGCTGTTTTTT.

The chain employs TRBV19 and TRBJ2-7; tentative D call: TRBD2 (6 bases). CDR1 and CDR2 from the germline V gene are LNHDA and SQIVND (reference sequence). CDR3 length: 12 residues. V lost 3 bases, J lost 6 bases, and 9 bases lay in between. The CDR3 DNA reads TGTGCCAGTAGTATCGGGGGAACCGAGCAGTACTTC. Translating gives CASSIGGTEQYF.

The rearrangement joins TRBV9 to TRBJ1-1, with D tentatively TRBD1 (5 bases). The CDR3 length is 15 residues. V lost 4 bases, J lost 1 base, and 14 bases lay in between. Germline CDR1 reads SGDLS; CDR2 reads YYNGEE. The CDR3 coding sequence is TGTGCCAGCAGCCCCAGAGGGGCGCAGAACACTGAAGCTTTCTTT. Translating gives CASSPRGAQNTEAFF.

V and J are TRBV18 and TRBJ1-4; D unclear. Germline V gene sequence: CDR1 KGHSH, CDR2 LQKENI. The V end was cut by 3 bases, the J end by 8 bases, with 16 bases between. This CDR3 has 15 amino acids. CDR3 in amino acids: CASSPTQELGEKLFF. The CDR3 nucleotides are TGTGCCAGCTCACCGACTCAGGAGCTCGGGGAAAAACTGTTTTTT.

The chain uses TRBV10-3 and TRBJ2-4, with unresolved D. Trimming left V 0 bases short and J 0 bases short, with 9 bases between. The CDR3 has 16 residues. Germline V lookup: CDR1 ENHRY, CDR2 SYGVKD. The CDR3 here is CAISESVVLAKNIQYF. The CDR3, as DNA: TGTGCCATCAGTGAGTCCGTGGTCTTAGCCAAAAACATTCAGTACTTC.

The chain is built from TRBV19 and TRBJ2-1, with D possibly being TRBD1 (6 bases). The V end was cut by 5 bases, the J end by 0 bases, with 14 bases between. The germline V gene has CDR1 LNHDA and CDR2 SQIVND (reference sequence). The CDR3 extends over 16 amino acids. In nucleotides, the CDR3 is TGTGCCAGTAGTTTTGGACAGATTAGCTCCTACAATGAGCAGTTCTTC. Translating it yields CASSFGQISSYNEQFF.

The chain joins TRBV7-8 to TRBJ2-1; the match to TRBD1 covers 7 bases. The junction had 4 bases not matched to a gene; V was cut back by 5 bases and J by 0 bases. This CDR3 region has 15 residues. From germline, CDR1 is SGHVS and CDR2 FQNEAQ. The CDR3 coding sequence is TGTGCCAGCAGCAAAGGGGGCCGCTCCTACAATGAGCAGTTCTTC. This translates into CASSKGGRSYNEQFF.

For the CDR3, the DNA is TGTGCCAGCAGCCGCAACCTAGCGGGGGCCGGGGAGCTGTTTTTT. This encodes CASSRNLAGAGELFF. The chain links TRBV11-2 to TRBJ2-2; 10 bases fit TRBD2. The V gene's germline CDR1 is SGHAT and CDR2 FQNNGV. The J segment lost 6 bases and the V segment lost 5 bases, leaving 6 bases of the junction unmatched. The CDR3 is made up of 15 amino acids. Full variable domain (rest looked up from reference TRBV11-2 and TRBJ2-2): EAGVAQSPRYKIIEKRQSVAFWCNPISGHATLYWYQQILGQGPKLLIQFQNNGVVDDSQLPKDRFSAERLKGVDSTLKIQPAKLEDSAVYLCASSRNLAGAGELFFGEGSRLTVL.

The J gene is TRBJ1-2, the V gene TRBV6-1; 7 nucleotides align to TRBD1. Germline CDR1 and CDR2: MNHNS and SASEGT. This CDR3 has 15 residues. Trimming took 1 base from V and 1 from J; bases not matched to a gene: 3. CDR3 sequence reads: CASSEGQGDNYGYTF. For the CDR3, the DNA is TGTGCCAGCAGTGAAGGGCAGGGGGATAACTATGGCTACACCTTC.

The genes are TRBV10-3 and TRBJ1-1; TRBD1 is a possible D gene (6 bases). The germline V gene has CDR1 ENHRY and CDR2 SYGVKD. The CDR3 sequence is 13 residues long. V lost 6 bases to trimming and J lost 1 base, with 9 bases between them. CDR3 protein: CAIRGQRNTEAFF. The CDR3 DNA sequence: TGTGCCATCAGAGGACAGCGGAACACTGAAGCTTTCTTT.